Following are 5 T cell receptor beta chains from one sample sequenced in a study of T-cell reconstitution after alpha-beta-depleted transplantation in children. Unique molecular identifiers featured in how the TCRbeta library was prepared. Each CDR3 protein is one row after TCRdb ran MiXCR on the PCR reads. The table shows 200,000 to 300,000 distinct CDR3 sequences, with roughly 25% occurring only once. The starting material was PBMCs, mostly from graft donor cells, obtained 360 days after TCRalphabeta/CD19-depleted stem cell transplant. All receptors derive from a female patient between 2 and 15 years old who had a stem cell transplant for congenital amegakaryocytic thrombocytopenia, so the T cells may come from the graft donor.

The genes are TRBV29-1 and TRBJ2-2; TRBD1 aligns across 8 bases. V trimming: 6 bases; J trimming: 5 bases; junction bases outside the gene matches: 8. Germline V gene data show CDR1 as SQVTM and CDR2 as ANQGSEA. CDR3 length equals 14 residues. The CDR3 nucleotides read TGCAGCGTCCCCAGGGGGCTGGCGACCGGGGAGCTGTTTTTT. Translation: CSVPRGLATGELFF.

This clonotype was seen a single time. V gene TRBV4-2 combines with J gene TRBJ2-1; 9 positions agree with TRBD1. The CDR3 runs 15 residues. Germline-derived CDR1 and CDR2 are LGHNA and YNFKEQ. With V trimmed by 6 bases and J by 10 bases, 13 bases remained unmatched. The CDR3 region is CASSWGQGLLGEQFF. CDR3 sequence (DNA): TGTGCCAGCAGTTGGGGACAGGGCCTCTTGGGGGAGCAGTTCTTC.

The chain employs TRBV10-1 and TRBJ2-3; D ambiguous. The V gene's germline CDR1 is WNHNN and CDR2 SYGVQD (reference sequence). The CDR3 sequence is 12 residues long. Trimming pared 5 bases from V and 6 bases from J, leaving 9 bases between. The CDR3 DNA is TGCGCCAGCAGTAAATCGCGGGATACGCAGTATTTT. This gives the protein CASSKSRDTQYF.

V gene TRBV3-1 combines with J gene TRBJ1-1; tentative D call: TRBD1 (5 bases). CDR1 and CDR2 (germline): LGHDT, YNNKEL (reference sequence). The CDR3 consists of 15 residues. V lost 0 bases and J lost 9, with 17 bases in between. CDR3 DNA sequence: TGTGCCAGCAGCCAAGATTCCGGGGCAGGAGGGAAAGCTTTCTTT. Translation gives CASSQDSGAGGKAFF.

V gene TRBV4-2 combines with J gene TRBJ2-7; TRBD2 agrees at 11 bases. The CDR3 loop spans 16 amino acids. Germline CDR1 LGHNA, CDR2 YNFKEQ. Trimming took 2 bases from V and 2 from J; bases not matched to a gene: 5. The CDR3 spells CASSQTGTSGPYEQYF. CDR3 bases: TGTGCCAGCAGCCAAACCGGGACTAGCGGACCCTACGAGCAGTACTTC.